This passage covers 6 T cell receptor beta chains from one sample sequenced in a study of blood T cell repertoires in COVID-19 (dated by TCRdb to 2018 to 2021). To prepare the library, the immunoSEQ multiplex PCR assay was applied. Sourced from immuneACCESS, this table was stored by TCRdb with only in-frame sequences that have V and J called. A share of the clones is absent; for the studies checked, an unresolved V gene accounts for under half, and the remainder has no known explanation. The sample has roughly 35,000 clones on record, 78% of them singletons. Around 15% of the sample is held by the ten biggest clonotypes. The sequenced material came from peripheral blood. The receptors shown here come from a man aged 65 to 85 with acute or convalescent COVID-19.

The V call is TRBV6-5, the J call TRBJ2-1; possibly TRBD1 for D (7 bases). Trimming shortened V by 0 bases and J by 6 bases, and 12 bases separated the two germline ends. Germline V lookup: CDR1 MNHEY, CDR2 SVGAGI. The CDR3 loop spans 15 amino acids. The CDR3 loop is CASSYSGTAGNEQFF. The CDR3 DNA reads TGTGCCAGCAGTTACTCGGGGACAGCGGGCAATGAGCAGTTCTTC.

The chain is built from TRBV2 and TRBJ2-1; 10 nucleotides align to TRBD1. The CDR3 runs to 14 residues. In germline, CDR1 is SNHLY, CDR2 FYNNEI. V trimming: 7 bases; J trimming: 4 bases; junction bases outside the gene matches: 4. DNA of the CDR3: TGTGCCAGCAACGGACAGGGGGTTTACAATGAGCAGTTCTTC. Translation gives CASNGQGVYNEQFF.

The chain joins TRBV19 to TRBJ1-5; the D is unclear. The CDR3 extends over 13 amino acids. Germline V gives CDR1 LNHDA, CDR2 SQIVND (reference sequence). Trimming pared 6 bases from V and 8 bases from J, leaving 14 bases between. As DNA, the CDR3 is TGTGCCAGTAGGACCGAATCAACAGAGCCCCAGCATTTT. It yields the protein CASRTESTEPQHF. The whole variable domain, remainder taken from reference TRBV19 and TRBJ1-5, is DGGITQSPKYLFRKEGQNVTLSCEQNLNHDAMYWYRQDPGQGLRLIYYSQIVNDFQKGDIAEGYSVSREKKESFPLTVTSAQKNPTAFYLCASRTESTEPQHFGDGTRLSIL.

V is TRBV7-9 and J is TRBJ2-4; TRBD1 might be the D (6 bases). Germline V lookup: CDR1 SEHNR, CDR2 FQNEAQ (reference sequence). The V end lost 4 bases, the J end lost 1 base, and 14 bases lay between the germline ends. The CDR3 is 16 residues long. CDR3 nucleotide sequence: TGTGCCAGCAGCTCTAACAGGGAAGAGGCCAAAAACATTCAGTACTTC. This sequence encodes CASSSNREEAKNIQYF.

The chain has TRBV2 and TRBJ1-1; TRBD1 matches 7 bases. Trimming at V came to 1 base and at J to 4 bases, leaving 3 bases not matched to a gene. The germline gives CDR1 SNHLY, CDR2 FYNNEI. This CDR3 region has 14 residues. CDR3 in amino acids: CASSEGTGITEAFF. The CDR3 coding sequence is TGTGCCAGCAGTGAAGGGACAGGTATCACTGAAGCTTTCTTT.

The chain has TRBV6-2 or TRBV6-3 and TRBJ2-3, with 7 bases fitting TRBD2. The CDR3 has 17 residues. Germline V lookup: CDR1 MNHEY, CDR2 SVGEGT. After removal of 2 bases from V and 2 bases from J, the junction contained 10 bases not matched to a gene. CDR3 region: CASSYNQKRDLTDTQYF. The CDR3, as DNA: TGTGCCAGCAGTTACAATCAAAAGCGGGACCTCACAGATACGCAGTATTTT.